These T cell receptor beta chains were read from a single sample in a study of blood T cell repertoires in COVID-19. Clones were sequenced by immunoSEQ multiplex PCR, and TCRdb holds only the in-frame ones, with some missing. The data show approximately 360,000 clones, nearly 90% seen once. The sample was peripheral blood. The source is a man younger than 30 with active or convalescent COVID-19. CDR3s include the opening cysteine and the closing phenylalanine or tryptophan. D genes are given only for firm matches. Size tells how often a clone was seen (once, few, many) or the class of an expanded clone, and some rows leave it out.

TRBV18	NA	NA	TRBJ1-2	TGTGCCAGCTCACCACCGGTCCAGGGCACGGGCTACACCTTC	CASSPPVQGTGYTF
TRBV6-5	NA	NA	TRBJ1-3	TGTGCCAGCAGCCGCCTAGGGGCCCCCGGAAACACCATATATTTT	CASSRLGAPGNTIYF
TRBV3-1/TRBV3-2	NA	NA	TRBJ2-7	TGTGCCAGCAGCCAAGACAACAGGCCCTACGAGCAGTACTTC	CASSQDNRPYEQYF
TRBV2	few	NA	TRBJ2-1	TGTGCCAGCACCGGGGGCAGGGGGTCCAATGAGCAGTTCTTC	CASTGGRGSNEQFF
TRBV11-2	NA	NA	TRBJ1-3	TGTGCCAGCAGCCCACCGGGACACTCCACCATATATTTT	CASSPPGHSTIYF
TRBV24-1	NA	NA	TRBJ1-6	TGTGCCACCAGTGCGTCCCTCTCCTGGGAGCCGACGGTAAGGGCCCATTCACCCCTCCACTTT	CATSASLSWEPTVRAHSPLHF
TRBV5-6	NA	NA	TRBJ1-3	TGTGCCAGCAGCTTGTACATCTCTGGAAACACCATATATTTT	CASSLYISGNTIYF
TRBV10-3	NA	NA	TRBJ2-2	TGTGCCATCAGTGAACCCACAGGGACCGGGGAGCTGTTTTTT	CAISEPTGTGELFF
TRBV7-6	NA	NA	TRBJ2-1	TGTGCCAGCTGGGGGGACAGTGGGAATGAGCAGTTCTTC	CASWGDSGNEQFF
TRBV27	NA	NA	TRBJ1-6	TGTGCCAGCAGTTCCGCCAGGTCGGGGAATTCACCCCTCCACTTT	CASSSARSGNSPLHF
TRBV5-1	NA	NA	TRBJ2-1	TGCGCCAGCAGCCTCACGAGCTCCTACAATGAGCAGTTCTTC	CASSLTSSYNEQFF
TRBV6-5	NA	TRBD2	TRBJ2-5	TGTGCCAGCAGACCTACTAGCGGGGGTGGTGAGACCCAGTACTTC	CASRPTSGGGETQYF
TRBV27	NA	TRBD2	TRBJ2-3	TGTGCCAGCAGTTCGGGACTAGCGGGGTCCACAGATACGCAGTATTTT	CASSSGLAGSTDTQYF
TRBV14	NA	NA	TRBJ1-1	TGTGCCAGCAGCCAAAGAGGTCGGAACACTGAAGCTTTCTTT	CASSQRGRNTEAFF
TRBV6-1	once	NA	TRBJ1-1	TGTGCCAGCAGTGAAGTAGTGACAGGGAACACTGAAGCTTTCTTT	CASSEVVTGNTEAFF
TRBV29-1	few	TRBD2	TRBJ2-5	TGCAGCGTGAGCGGGACTAGCGTCGGAGAGACCCAGTACTTC	CSVSGTSVGETQYF
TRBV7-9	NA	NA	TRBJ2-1	TGTGCCAGCAGCTTCCAGCGTCTCTACAATGAGCAGTTCTTC	CASSFQRLYNEQFF
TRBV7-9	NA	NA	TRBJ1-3	TGTGCCAGCAGCTTGGCAGGGGAATCTGGAAACACCATATATTTT	CASSLAGESGNTIYF
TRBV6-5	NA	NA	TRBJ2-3	TGTGCCAGCAGTTTCTACCCTCGTGGGGCCGGTGATACGCAGTATTTT	CASSFYPRGAGDTQYF
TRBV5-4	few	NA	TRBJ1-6	TGTGCCAGCAGCGCCGCAGGGTTTTCCTATAATTCACCCCTCCACTTT	CASSAAGFSYNSPLHF
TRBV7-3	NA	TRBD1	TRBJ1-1	TGTGCCAGCAGCGTAGACAGGGGGTGGACTGAAGCTTTCTTT	CASSVDRGWTEAFF
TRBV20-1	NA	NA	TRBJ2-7	TGCAGTGTGGGCACAGTCTACGAGCAGTACTTC	CSVGTVYEQYF
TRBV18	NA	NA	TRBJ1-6	TGTGCCAGCTCACCAAAACGGTATAATTCACCCCTCCACTTT	CASSPKRYNSPLHF
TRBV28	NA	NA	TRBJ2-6	TGTGCCAGCAGTTTAGGCGGGGCTGGGGCCAACGTGCTGACTTTC	CASSLGGAGANVLTF
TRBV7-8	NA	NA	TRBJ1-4	TGTGCCAGCAGCTTAACGCAGTACGCAACTAATGAAAAACTGTTTTTT	CASSLTQYATNEKLFF
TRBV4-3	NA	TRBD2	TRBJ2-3	TGCGCCAGCAGCCAAGTCGCGGGGGGGCCTTCAGATACGCAGTATTTT	CASSQVAGGPSDTQYF
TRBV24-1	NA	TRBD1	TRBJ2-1	TGTGCCACCAGTGAGTACCAGACAGGGGGCTATGAGCAGTTCTTC	CATSEYQTGGYEQFF
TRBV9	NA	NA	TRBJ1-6	TGTGCCAGCAGCGTCCTTGCGGGAAATTCACCCCTCCACTTT	CASSVLAGNSPLHF
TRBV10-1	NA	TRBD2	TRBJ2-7	TGCGCCAGCAGTGACGGGAAAGGGACTAGCGGGTCCTACGAGCAGTACTTC	CASSDGKGTSGSYEQYF
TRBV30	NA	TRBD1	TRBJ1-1	TGTGCCCGAACGACAGGGTATGGAACTGAAGCTTTCTTT	CARTTGYGTEAFF
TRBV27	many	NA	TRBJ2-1	TGTGCCAGCGGGGCTAGGTCTGAGGATGAGCAGTTCTTC	CASGARSEDEQFF
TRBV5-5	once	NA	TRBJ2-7	TGTGCCAGCAGCTCGAAGACCTGGGGCGACGAGCAGTACTTC	CASSSKTWGDEQYF
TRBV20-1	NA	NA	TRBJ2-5	TGCAGTGCTAGTCCAAGGGCAGGGTCACGGGTGGAGACCCAGTACTTC	CSASPRAGSRVETQYF
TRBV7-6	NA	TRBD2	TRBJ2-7	TGTGCCAGCAGCCTAGGACTAGCGGGAGGCTACGAGCAGTACTTC	CASSLGLAGGYEQYF
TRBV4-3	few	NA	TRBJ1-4	TGCGCCAGCAGCCAAGATTTCCATTCATCTAATGAAAAACTGTTTTTT	CASSQDFHSSNEKLFF
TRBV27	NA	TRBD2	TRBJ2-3	TGTGCCAGCAGTCCCCAACTAGCGGACCCGGATACGCAGTATTTT	CASSPQLADPDTQYF
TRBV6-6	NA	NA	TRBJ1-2	TGTGCCAGCAGTTACTCGACTGGGGGCTACACCTTC	CASSYSTGGYTF
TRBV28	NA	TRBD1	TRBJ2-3	TGTGCCAGCAGTTTAAGGGACAGGGTTGGCGATACGCAGTATTTT	CASSLRDRVGDTQYF
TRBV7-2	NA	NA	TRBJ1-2	TGTGCCAGCAGCTTATGGGGGCCAAGAATGGATGGCTACACCTTC	CASSLWGPRMDGYTF
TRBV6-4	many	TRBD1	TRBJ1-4	TGTGCCAGCAGCGCCGGGACAGGGAATGAAAAACTGTTTTTT	CASSAGTGNEKLFF
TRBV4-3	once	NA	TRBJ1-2	TGCGCCAGCAGCCAAATTGCAGGGGATAGTTATGGCTACACCTTC	CASSQIAGDSYGYTF
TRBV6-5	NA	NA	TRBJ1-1	TGTGCCAGCAGTAGATCGGTGAACACTGAAGCTTTCTTT	CASSRSVNTEAFF